This T cell receptor (beta chain) is drawn from a study of blood T cell repertoires in COVID-19. Background on the study: The samples span acute and convalescent COVID-19 from the United States, Italy and Spain.

In the source study's methods: Cell counts per sample came from amplifying reference gene primers. Assay: immunoSEQ multiplex PCR; the TCRdb copy retains only in-frame clones and omits some. V and J calls and clone size are as listed in that table; D and trimming were resolved from the DNA. The table has a few hundred thousand clones, 88% seen once. This clonotype was sampled from a woman aged 25 to 39 who had recovered from COVID-19. Sequencing was performed on peripheral blood.

CDR3 amino acids: CASSVGLAAGTDTQYF. The CDR3 nucleotides read TGTGCCAGCAGCGTAGGTCTAGCGGCTGGCACAGATACGCAGTATTTT. The chain is built from TRBV9 and TRBJ2-3, with TRBD2 identical over 7 bases. The CDR3 runs 16 residues. Germline V gene data show CDR1 as SGDLS and CDR2 as YYNGEE. The junction had 5 bases not matched to a gene; V was cut back by 0 bases and J by 1 base.